The rows below give T cell receptor beta chains drawn from one sample of a study of T cells in tumors after PD-1 blockade. Clones were sequenced by immunoSEQ multiplex PCR, and TCRdb holds only the in-frame ones, with some missing. The sample has roughly 59,000 clones; just under 80% are singletons. The source material was PBMCs, sampled before anti-PD-1 treatment. Source of these receptors: a human donor with basal cell carcinoma. The CDR3 runs from the conserved cysteine through the conserved F or W. D genes are given only for firm matches. Where a row states a size, it is once, few, many or the class of an expanded clone; other rows omit it.

CDR3 length: 14; clone size: .; V gene: TRBV2; D gene: .; J gene: TRBJ1-5; CDR3 DNA: TGTGCCAGTAAGAGGGATGAGGGCAATCAGCCCCAGCATTTT; CDR3 protein: CASKRDEGNQPQHF
CDR3 length: 16; clone size: .; V gene: TRBV7-9; D gene: .; J gene: TRBJ1-1; CDR3 DNA: TGTGCCAGCAGCTTAGGTAGTCTGGCGGCGGACACTGAAGCTTTCTTT; CDR3 protein: CASSLGSLAADTEAFF
CDR3 length: 15; clone size: .; V gene: TRBV30; D gene: TRBD1; J gene: TRBJ1-4; CDR3 DNA: TGTGCCTGGGCGGGACAGGGTTTAACTAATGAAAAACTGTTTTTT; CDR3 protein: CAWAGQGLTNEKLFF
CDR3 length: 16; clone size: once; V gene: TRBV5-1; D gene: .; J gene: TRBJ2-6; CDR3 DNA: TGCGCCAGCAGCTTGGGTCAAAACTCTGGGGCCAACGTCCTGACTTTC; CDR3 protein: CASSLGQNSGANVLTF
CDR3 length: 19; clone size: .; V gene: TRBV4-1; D gene: .; J gene: TRBJ2-4; CDR3 DNA: TGCGCCAGCAGCCAAGCGGTCCAGGGGGGCCAAGCAGCCAAAAACATTCAGTACTTC; CDR3 protein: CASSQAVQGGQAAKNIQYF
CDR3 length: 15; clone size: .; V gene: TRBV3-1/TRBV3-2; D gene: .; J gene: TRBJ1-3; CDR3 DNA: TGTGCCAGCAGCCAAGGAAAGAGTTCTGGAAACACCATATATTTT; CDR3 protein: CASSQGKSSGNTIYF
CDR3 length: 16; clone size: few; V gene: TRBV12-2; D gene: .; J gene: TRBJ2-3; CDR3 DNA: TGTGCAAGTACCGGGACTAGCGGGGATTACACAGATACGCAGTATTTT; CDR3 protein: CASTGTSGDYTDTQYF
CDR3 length: 13; clone size: .; V gene: TRBV28; D gene: .; J gene: TRBJ1-1; CDR3 DNA: TGTGCCAGCAGTTTATGGTCAGCCGAAAGAAGGTTCTTT; CDR3 protein: CASSLWSAERRFF
CDR3 length: 12; clone size: .; V gene: TRBV19; D gene: .; J gene: TRBJ1-1; CDR3 DNA: TGTGCCAGTAGTATCGGAGTCAGCGAAGCTTTCTTT; CDR3 protein: CASSIGVSEAFF
CDR3 length: 16; clone size: few; V gene: TRBV7-2; D gene: .; J gene: TRBJ2-2; CDR3 DNA: TGTGCCAGCAGGGAGACCCGTTGGGGGGACACCGGGGAGCTGTTTTTT; CDR3 protein: CASRETRWGDTGELFF
CDR3 length: 15; clone size: .; V gene: TRBV27; D gene: .; J gene: TRBJ1-1; CDR3 DNA: TGTGCCAGCAGTTTATCAGGAGGGAGGGGCACTGAAGCTTTCTTT; CDR3 protein: CASSLSGGRGTEAFF
CDR3 length: 15; clone size: .; V gene: TRBV5-1; D gene: .; J gene: TRBJ2-1; CDR3 DNA: TGCGCCAGCAGCCGGACTCTACAGGCCTACAATGAGCAGTTCTTC; CDR3 protein: CASSRTLQAYNEQFF
CDR3 length: 13; clone size: once; V gene: TRBV15; D gene: .; J gene: TRBJ1-2; CDR3 DNA: TGTGCCACCAGCAGCTTGGGGGGGGCTGGCTACACCTTC; CDR3 protein: CATSSLGGAGYTF
CDR3 length: 14; clone size: .; V gene: TRBV13; D gene: TRBD1; J gene: TRBJ2-5; CDR3 DNA: TGTGCCAGCAGCTTCGACAGGGATGAGGAGACCCAGTACTTC; CDR3 protein: CASSFDRDEETQYF
CDR3 length: 15; clone size: .; V gene: TRBV6-5; D gene: TRBD1; J gene: TRBJ1-2; CDR3 DNA: TGTGCCAGCAGTTACTCAGGGACAGGGAACTATGGCTACACCTTC; CDR3 protein: CASSYSGTGNYGYTF
CDR3 length: 14; clone size: once; V gene: TRBV6-5; D gene: .; J gene: TRBJ2-7; CDR3 DNA: TGTGCCAGCTTGCTCGGGACACATGCCTACGAGCAGTACTTC; CDR3 protein: CASLLGTHAYEQYF
CDR3 length: 13; clone size: .; V gene: TRBV5-4; D gene: .; J gene: TRBJ2-7; CDR3 DNA: TGTGCCAGCAGCTTGGACAGTCCCTACGAGCAGTACTTC; CDR3 protein: CASSLDSPYEQYF
CDR3 length: 13; clone size: .; V gene: TRBV12-3/TRBV12-4; D gene: .; J gene: TRBJ1-3; CDR3 DNA: TGTGCCAGCAGTTTAGAGGGGGGAAACACCATATATTTT; CDR3 protein: CASSLEGGNTIYF
CDR3 length: 14; clone size: few; V gene: TRBV9; D gene: .; J gene: TRBJ2-7; CDR3 DNA: TGTGCCAGCAGCTTGGACTCCCGTGCCTACGAGCAGTACTTC; CDR3 protein: CASSLDSRAYEQYF
CDR3 length: 12; clone size: once; V gene: TRBV9; D gene: .; J gene: TRBJ1-1; CDR3 DNA: TGTGCCAGCAGCCCGGGGAACACTGAAGCTTTCTTT; CDR3 protein: CASSPGNTEAFF
CDR3 length: 16; clone size: .; V gene: TRBV11-3; D gene: TRBD1; J gene: TRBJ1-3; CDR3 DNA: TGTGCCAGCAGCCGTGGGACAGGCCTCTCTGGAAACACCATATATTTT; CDR3 protein: CASSRGTGLSGNTIYF
CDR3 length: 16; clone size: .; V gene: TRBV5-8; D gene: TRBD1; J gene: TRBJ1-2; CDR3 DNA: TGTGCCAGCAGCAGGACGACAGGGGTTTTTACCTATGGCTACACCTTC; CDR3 protein: CASSRTTGVFTYGYTF
CDR3 length: 12; clone size: .; V gene: TRBV12-3/TRBV12-4; D gene: .; J gene: TRBJ2-7; CDR3 DNA: TGTGCCAGCAGTTCAGAACACCACCCGCAGTACTTC; CDR3 protein: CASSSEHHPQYF
CDR3 length: 13; clone size: .; V gene: TRBV7-2; D gene: .; J gene: TRBJ1-2; CDR3 DNA: TGTGCCAGCAGCTTGGGTTTCGTGAGGGGCTACACCTTC; CDR3 protein: CASSLGFVRGYTF
CDR3 length: 18; clone size: few; V gene: TRBV14; D gene: .; J gene: TRBJ2-6; CDR3 DNA: TGTGCCAGCAGGCGGGGTGGAGGGGGGTCGTCTGGGGCCAACGTCCTGACTTTC; CDR3 protein: CASRRGGGGSSGANVLTF
CDR3 length: 17; clone size: once; V gene: TRBV5-1; D gene: .; J gene: TRBJ2-3; CDR3 DNA: TGCGCCAGCAGCTTGGCCTTGCGGGGGCCTAGCACAGATACGCAGTATTTT; CDR3 protein: CASSLALRGPSTDTQYF
CDR3 length: 16; clone size: few; V gene: TRBV7-4; D gene: .; J gene: TRBJ1-5; CDR3 DNA: TGTGCCAGCAGCTTAACACGACACTCTAGCAATCAGCCCCAGCATTTT; CDR3 protein: CASSLTRHSSNQPQHF
CDR3 length: 13; clone size: .; V gene: TRBV30; D gene: .; J gene: TRBJ1-5; CDR3 DNA: TGTGCCTGGAGTCCCGCAGACAATCAGCCCCAGCATTTT; CDR3 protein: CAWSPADNQPQHF
CDR3 length: 13; clone size: .; V gene: TRBV25-1; D gene: .; J gene: TRBJ2-7; CDR3 DNA: TGTGCCAGCAGTGGCCGAACAACCTACGAGCAGTACTTC; CDR3 protein: CASSGRTTYEQYF
CDR3 length: 12; clone size: .; V gene: TRBV7-8; D gene: .; J gene: TRBJ1-2; CDR3 DNA: TGTGCCAGCAGCTCCGGTGTCTATGGCTACACCTTC; CDR3 protein: CASSSGVYGYTF
CDR3 length: 14; clone size: .; V gene: TRBV10-3; D gene: .; J gene: TRBJ2-2; CDR3 DNA: TGTGCCATCAGGAGGACTACCAACACCGGGGAGCTGTTTTTT; CDR3 protein: CAIRRTTNTGELFF
CDR3 length: 15; clone size: .; V gene: TRBV3-1/TRBV3-2; D gene: TRBD2; J gene: TRBJ2-7; CDR3 DNA: TGTGCCAGCAGCCGCCCCCGGGGGGGGACCTACGAGCAGTACTTC; CDR3 protein: CASSRPRGGTYEQYF
CDR3 length: 13; clone size: .; V gene: TRBV27; D gene: .; J gene: TRBJ2-7; CDR3 DNA: TGTGCCAGCAGTTTCCGGGGGTGGGACGAGCAGTACTTC; CDR3 protein: CASSFRGWDEQYF
CDR3 length: 13; clone size: .; V gene: TRBV7-6; D gene: .; J gene: TRBJ2-7; CDR3 DNA: TGTGCCAGCAGCTGGGACCTGCTGGGCGAGCAGTACTTC; CDR3 protein: CASSWDLLGEQYF
CDR3 length: 14; clone size: .; V gene: TRBV3-1/TRBV3-2; D gene: .; J gene: TRBJ1-3; CDR3 DNA: TGTGCCAGCAGCCTAGACGGTTCTGGAAACACCATATATTTT; CDR3 protein: CASSLDGSGNTIYF
CDR3 length: 16; clone size: .; V gene: TRBV6-4; D gene: TRBD1; J gene: TRBJ1-6; CDR3 DNA: TGTGCCAGCAGAGATACCGGGACAGGGAAGAATTCACCCCTCCACTTT; CDR3 protein: CASRDTGTGKNSPLHF
CDR3 length: 14; clone size: once; V gene: TRBV30; D gene: TRBD1; J gene: TRBJ1-5; CDR3 DNA: TGTGCCTGGAGTGTACAGGGGGCGAATCAGCCCCAGCATTTT; CDR3 protein: CAWSVQGANQPQHF
CDR3 length: 15; clone size: once; V gene: TRBV2; D gene: .; J gene: TRBJ1-1; CDR3 DNA: TGTGCCAGCAGAGAAATGGACAGCGCCAACACTGAAGCTTTCTTT; CDR3 protein: CASREMDSANTEAFF
CDR3 length: 15; clone size: .; V gene: TRBV3-1/TRBV3-2; D gene: .; J gene: TRBJ1-2; CDR3 DNA: TGTGCCAGCAGCCAGACCGCGGGGTTGGAGTATGGCTACACCTTC; CDR3 protein: CASSQTAGLEYGYTF
CDR3 length: 13; clone size: .; V gene: TRBV29-1; D gene: .; J gene: TRBJ2-1; CDR3 DNA: TGCAGCGTTGACCACCGGGACGGCAATGAGCAGTTCTTC; CDR3 protein: CSVDHRDGNEQFF
CDR3 length: 15; clone size: once; V gene: TRBV30; D gene: .; J gene: TRBJ2-7; CDR3 DNA: TGTGCCTGGAGTGCCCCCGGGACGATTTCCTACGAGCAGTACTTC; CDR3 protein: CAWSAPGTISYEQYF
CDR3 length: 13; clone size: .; V gene: TRBV7-2; D gene: .; J gene: TRBJ2-2; CDR3 DNA: TGTGCCAGCAGCTCCCAGGGAGCCGGGGAGCTGTTTTTT; CDR3 protein: CASSSQGAGELFF
CDR3 length: 14; clone size: .; V gene: TRBV6-5; D gene: .; J gene: TRBJ1-2; CDR3 DNA: TGTGCCAGCAGTTACTCCACTGGAACGGGTGGCTACACCTTC; CDR3 protein: CASSYSTGTGGYTF
CDR3 length: 11; clone size: .; V gene: TRBV29-1; D gene: TRBD2; J gene: TRBJ2-5; CDR3 DNA: TGCAGCGTTCGGGGGGGAGAGACCCAGTACTTC; CDR3 protein: CSVRGGETQYF
CDR3 length: 15; clone size: .; V gene: TRBV6-5; D gene: TRBD1; J gene: TRBJ1-2; CDR3 DNA: TGTGCCAGCAGTTACGCTGGGGGGACAGGGCGAGGCTACACCTTC; CDR3 protein: CASSYAGGTGRGYTF
CDR3 length: 16; clone size: few; V gene: TRBV7-6; D gene: TRBD2; J gene: TRBJ2-1; CDR3 DNA: TGTGCCAGCAGCTTAGGGGCTAGCGGGGTTTACAATGAGCAGTTCTTC; CDR3 protein: CASSLGASGVYNEQFF
CDR3 length: 15; clone size: .; V gene: TRBV9; D gene: .; J gene: TRBJ1-1; CDR3 DNA: TGTGCCAGCAGCGGCACCGGGACTTCGAACACTGAAGCTTTCTTT; CDR3 protein: CASSGTGTSNTEAFF